This T cell receptor beta chain is from a study of early T cells in non-severe SARS-CoV-2 infection. From the 5' RACE reads, TCRdb called clonotypes with MiXCR, one entry per CDR3 protein. This sample has about 100,000 distinct CDR3 sequences; approximately 12% occur once, and the top ten carry about 7.6%. This clonotype was counted only a few times. The CDR3 has 11 amino acids. The germline V gene has CDR1 KGHDR and CDR2 SFDVKD. V lost 10 bases, J lost 5 bases, and 1 base stayed unmatched. This sequence joins TRBV24-1 and TRBJ2-5; 9 bases map to TRBD1. Material: whole blood. This sequence originates from an adult who was a healthcare worker with PCR-confirmed SARS-CoV-2 infection or an uninfected control (not recorded which). CDR3 loop: CATGQGETQYF. The CDR3 DNA is TGTGCCACGGGACAGGGCGAGACCCAGTACTTC.